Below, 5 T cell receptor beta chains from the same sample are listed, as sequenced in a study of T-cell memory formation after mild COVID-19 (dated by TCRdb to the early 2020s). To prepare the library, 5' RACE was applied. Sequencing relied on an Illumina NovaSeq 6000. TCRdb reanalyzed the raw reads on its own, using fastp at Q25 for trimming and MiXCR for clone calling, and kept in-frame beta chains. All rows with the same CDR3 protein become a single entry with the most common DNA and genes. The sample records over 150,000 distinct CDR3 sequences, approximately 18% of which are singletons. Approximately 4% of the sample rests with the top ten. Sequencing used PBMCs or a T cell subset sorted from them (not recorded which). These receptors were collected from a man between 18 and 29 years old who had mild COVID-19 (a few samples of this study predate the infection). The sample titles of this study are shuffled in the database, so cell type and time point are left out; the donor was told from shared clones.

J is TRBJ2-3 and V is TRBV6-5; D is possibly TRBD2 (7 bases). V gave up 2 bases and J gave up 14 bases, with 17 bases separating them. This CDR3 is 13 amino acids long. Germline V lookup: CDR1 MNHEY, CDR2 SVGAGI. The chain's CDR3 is CASSYASGGGRYF. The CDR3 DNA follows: TGTGCCAGCAGTTACGCGTCGGGGGGCGGAAGGTATTTT.

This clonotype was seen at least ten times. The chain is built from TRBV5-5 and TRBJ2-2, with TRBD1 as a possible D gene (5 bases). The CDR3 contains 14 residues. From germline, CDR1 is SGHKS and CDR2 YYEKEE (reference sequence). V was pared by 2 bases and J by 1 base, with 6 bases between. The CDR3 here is CASSLTGNTGELFF. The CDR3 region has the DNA TGTGCCAGCAGCTTAACAGGGAACACCGGGGAGCTGTTTTTT. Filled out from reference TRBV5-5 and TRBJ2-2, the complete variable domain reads DAGVTQSPTHLIKTRGQQVTLRCSPISGHKSVSWYQQVLGQGPQFIFQYYEKEERGRGNFPDRFSARQFPNYSSELNVNALLLGDSALYLCASSLTGNTGELFFGEGSRLTVL.

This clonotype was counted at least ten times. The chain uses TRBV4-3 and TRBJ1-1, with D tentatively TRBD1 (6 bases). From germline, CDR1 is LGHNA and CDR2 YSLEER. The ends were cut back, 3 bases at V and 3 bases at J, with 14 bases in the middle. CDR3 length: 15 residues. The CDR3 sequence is CASSHPDRRDTEAFF. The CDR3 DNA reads TGCGCCAGCAGCCACCCCGACAGGCGAGACACTGAAGCTTTCTTT.

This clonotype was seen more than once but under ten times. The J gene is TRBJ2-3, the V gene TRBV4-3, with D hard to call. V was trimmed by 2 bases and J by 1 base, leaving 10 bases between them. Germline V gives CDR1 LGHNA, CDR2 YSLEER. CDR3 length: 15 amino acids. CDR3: CASSQRVGGTDTQYF. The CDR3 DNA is TGCGCCAGCAGCCAAAGGGTCGGCGGCACAGATACGCAGTATTTT.

The CDR3 loop reads CASSSISAGGQETQYF. The CDR3, as DNA: TGTGCCAGCAGCTCTATATCGGCGGGGGGTCAAGAGACCCAGTACTTC. The V gene is TRBV9, the J gene TRBJ2-5; 8 nucleotides agree with TRBD2. The CDR3 sequence is 16 residues long. Germline values: CDR1 SGDLS, CDR2 YYNGEE. Trimming removed 4 bases from V and 2 bases from J; junction bases left unmatched: 10.